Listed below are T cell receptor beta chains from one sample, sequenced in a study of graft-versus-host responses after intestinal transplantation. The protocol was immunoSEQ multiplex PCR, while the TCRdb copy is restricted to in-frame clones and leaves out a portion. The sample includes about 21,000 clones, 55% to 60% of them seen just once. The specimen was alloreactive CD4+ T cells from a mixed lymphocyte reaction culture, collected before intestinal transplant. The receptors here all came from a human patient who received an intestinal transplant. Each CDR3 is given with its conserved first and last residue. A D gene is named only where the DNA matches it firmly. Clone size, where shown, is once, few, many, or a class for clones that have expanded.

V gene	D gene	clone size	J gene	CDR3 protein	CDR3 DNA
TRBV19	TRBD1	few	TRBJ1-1	CASSPFGQGPTEAFF	TGTGCCAGTAGTCCCTTCGGACAGGGGCCCACTGAAGCTTTCTTT
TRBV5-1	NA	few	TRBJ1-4	CASSLNGGEWEKLFF	TGCGCCAGCAGCTTGAATGGGGGCGAATGGGAAAAACTGTTTTTT
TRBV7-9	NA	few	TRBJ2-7	CASSSTYPYEQYF	TGTGCCAGCAGCTCAACTTACCCCTACGAGCAGTACTTC
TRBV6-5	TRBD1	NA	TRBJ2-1	CASSFSGGYNEQFF	TGTGCCAGCAGTTTTTCAGGGGGCTACAATGAGCAGTTCTTC
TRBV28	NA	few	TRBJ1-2	CASRPAGIDGYTF	TGTGCCAGCAGGCCAGCGGGGATTGATGGCTACACCTTC
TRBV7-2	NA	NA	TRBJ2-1	CASSLFRYNEQFF	TGTGCCAGCAGCTTGTTCCGCTACAATGAGCAGTTCTTC
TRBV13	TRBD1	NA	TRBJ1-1	CASSEQGARIGTEAFF	TGTGCCAGCAGCGAACAGGGGGCGCGCATTGGCACTGAAGCTTTCTTT
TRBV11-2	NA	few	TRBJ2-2	CASSLMGLDTGELFF	TGTGCCAGCAGCTTAATGGGGCTGGACACCGGGGAGCTGTTTTTT
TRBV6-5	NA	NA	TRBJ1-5	CASSSRRTDFNQPQHF	TGTGCCAGCAGTTCAAGACGGACAGATTTCAATCAGCCCCAGCATTTT
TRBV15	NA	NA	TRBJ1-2	CATSRGQGGPYGYTF	TGTGCCACCAGCAGGGGCCAAGGCGGGCCATATGGCTACACCTTC
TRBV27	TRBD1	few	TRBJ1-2	CASRLGQPPVYGYTF	TGTGCCAGCAGGTTGGGACAGCCACCTGTCTATGGCTACACCTTC
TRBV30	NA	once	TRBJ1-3	CAWRHSGNTIYF	TGTGCCTGGAGACACTCTGGAAACACCATATATTTT